This TCR beta chain was sequenced during a study of T-cell memory formation after mild COVID-19. Study-wide points: Several responding clones turned up in pre-infection memory, indicating that cross-reactive memory may have taken part. The main location of contracting CD4+ clones was CM and EM, and that of contracting CD8+ clones was EMRA.

Notes on this clonotype: Its target is not known.

Employing constant-segment primers, 5'RACE generated TCR alpha and TCR beta cDNA libraries bearing sample barcodes and UMIs. TCRdb passed the 5' RACE reads through MiXCR, listing each CDR3 protein once. In the table there are hundreds of thousands of distinct CDR3 sequences, about a fifth of which are singletons. This CDR3 spans 15 amino acids. V was pared by 5 bases and J by 7 bases, with 9 bases of the junction left unmatched. Germline V CDR1 and CDR2: SEHNR, FQNEAQ (reference sequence). The receptor was derived from an adult woman who had mild COVID-19 (a few samples of this study predate the infection). Cell type and time point are not known. The material sequenced was PBMCs or a T cell subset sorted from them (not recorded which). This chain uses TRBV7-9 with TRBJ2-7; 12 bases match TRBD1. CDR3 protein: CASSDRDRGLWEQYF. The CDR3 region has the DNA TGTGCCAGCAGCGACCGGGACAGGGGGCTTTGGGAGCAGTACTTC.